Listed here are 6 T cell receptor beta chains from one sample, sequenced in a study of cytomegalovirus exposure and HLA in healthy donors. This table comes from immunoSEQ multiplex PCR, and its TCRdb copy is limited to in-frame clones, with some not included. The data contain about 140,000 clones, about 90% of them singletons. Source material: PBMCs. These receptor sequences come from a young man in good health and CMV-seronegative.

The V gene is TRBV9, the J gene TRBJ2-7, with TRBD1 identical over 8 bases. Germline V gene lookup returns CDR1 SGDLS and CDR2 YYNGEE. This CDR3 has 16 residues. After removal of 3 bases from V and 7 bases from J, the junction contained 15 bases not matched to a gene. This CDR3 reads CASSAGAGTGQGEQYF. The CDR3 DNA follows: TGTGCCAGCAGCGCAGGAGCCGGGACTGGACAGGGTGAGCAGTACTTC.

This clone was counted a single time. The rearrangement joins TRBV29-1 to TRBJ2-5, with TRBD2 matching over 15 bases. The J segment lost 5 bases and the V segment lost 4 bases, leaving 2 bases of the junction unmatched. In germline, CDR1 is SQVTM, CDR2 ANQGSEA. The CDR3 contains 14 residues. CDR3 DNA: TGCAGCGTTGGGGGGACTAGCGGGAGGGAGACCCAGTACTTC. This codes for CSVGGTSGRETQYF.

In regard to this clone: The junction and the germline gene differ at one end; a read error may be behind it. This chain joins TRBV15 and TRBJ2-7, with TRBD1 matching 7 bases. The CDR3 loop spans 13 amino acids. Germline V gene data show CDR1 as LNHNV and CDR2 as YYDKDF (reference sequence). Here the CDR3 DNA reads TGTGCCACCAGCGGGGAGACCTGGGACAGACCGGACTTC. Its protein is CATSGETWDRPDF. Variable domain in full (rest from reference TRBV15 and TRBJ2-7): DAMVIQNPRYQVTQFGKPVTLSCSQTLNHNVMYWYQQKSSQAPKLLFHYYDKDFNNEADTPDNFQSRRPNTSFCFLDIRSPGLGDTAMYLCATSGETWDRPDFGPGTRLTVT.

The V call is TRBV5-1, the J call TRBJ1-1; maybe TRBD1 (6 bases). Trimming took 0 bases from V and 0 from J, leaving 9 bases between them. Per germline, CDR1 SGHRS and CDR2 YFSETQ. CDR3 length equals 15 residues. The CDR3 bases are TGCGCCAGCAGCTTGGAAGGGGGTATGAACACTGAAGCTTTCTTT. Amino acid sequence: CASSLEGGMNTEAFF.

This chain links TRBV6-5 with TRBJ1-2, with D perhaps TRBD1 (6 bases). CDR1 is MNHEY, CDR2 SVGAGI, per germline. V was clipped by 0 bases and J by 8 bases, with 13 bases between them. The CDR3 has 14 amino acids. CDR3 in DNA: TGTGCCAGCAGTTACTCGGGCAGGGGAGGGGGCTACACCTTC. Its protein product is CASSYSGRGGGYTF.

This chain uses TRBV6-5 with TRBJ2-7, with D perhaps TRBD2 (5 bases). CDR1 is MNHEY, CDR2 SVGAGI, per germline. This CDR3 contains 16 residues. Trimming left V 2 bases short and J 0 bases short, with 14 bases between. Here the CDR3 reads CASSYASDSGSYEQYF. As DNA, the CDR3 is TGTGCCAGCAGTTACGCCTCGGACTCCGGCTCCTACGAGCAGTACTTC.